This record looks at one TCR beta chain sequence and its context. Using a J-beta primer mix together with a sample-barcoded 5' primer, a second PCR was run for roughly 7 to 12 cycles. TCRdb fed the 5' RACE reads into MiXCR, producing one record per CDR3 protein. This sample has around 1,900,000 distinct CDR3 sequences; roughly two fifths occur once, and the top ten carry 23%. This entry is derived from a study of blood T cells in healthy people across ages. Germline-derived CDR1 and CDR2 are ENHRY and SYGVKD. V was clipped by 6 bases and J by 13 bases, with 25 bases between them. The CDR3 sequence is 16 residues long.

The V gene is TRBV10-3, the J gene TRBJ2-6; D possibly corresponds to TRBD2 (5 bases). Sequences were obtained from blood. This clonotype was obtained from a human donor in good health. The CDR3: CAISEGAPLPKGVLTF. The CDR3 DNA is TGTGCCATCAGCGAGGGAGCTCCCCTACCCAAAGGGGTCCTGACTTTC.